This record looks at one TCR beta chain sequence and its context. As yet, its antigen is unknown. These data come from a study of CXCR3-negative and CXCR3-positive naive CD8 T cells. About the research overall: Around 130 million TRB reads were obtained overall (about 1.5 +/- 0.3 million per library). Findings and caveats of the study: For CXCR3-positive naive cells, TRB CDR3s were more hydrophobic than those of CXCR3-negative naive cells. Both of the naive subsets showed about the same high diversity, but memory CD8+ cells had much less.

It was by 5' RACE with UMI labels that the TRB cDNA libraries were prepared. TCRdb reworked the 5' RACE reads into one entry per CDR3 protein, no DNA. In total, the table holds over 95,000 distinct CDR3 sequences. Sorting was done in triplicate for each CD8+ T cell subset (fewer than 340,000 cells each). Per germline, CDR1 SGHKS and CDR2 YYEKEE (reference sequence). This CDR3 spans 12 amino acids. The gene calls are TRBV5-5 and TRBJ2-1; TCRdb's D call, TRBD1, is unchecked because there is no DNA. Source material: naive CXCR3+ CD8+ T cells from blood. Subset of the sample: CD45RO-CCR7+CD27+CD95- naive CD8+ T cells expressing CXCR3 (TNR3+). This clonotype was obtained from a human donor in good health. Some clones in this sample may be carry-over from other donors' samples. The CDR3 region is CASSVGMNEQFF.